The rows below give T cell receptor beta chains drawn from one sample of a study of blood T cells in healthy people across ages. A single record per CDR3 protein comes from TCRdb applying MiXCR to the 5' RACE reads. The data contain approximately 800,000 distinct CDR3 sequences, 58% of them singletons. Sequencing used blood. The origin of the receptors is a man aged 25 to 40 in good health. The CDR3 runs from the conserved cysteine through the conserved F or W. A D gene is named only where the DNA matches it firmly. Clone size, where shown, is once, few, many, or a class for clones that have expanded.

TRBJ1-2	-	TRBV4-3	-	CASSQVGARHGYTF	TGCGCCAGCAGCCAAGTTGGGGCGCGCCATGGCTACACCTTC
TRBJ2-1	TRBD1	TRBV28	-	CASSPTGQGLYNEQFF	TGTGCCAGCAGTCCGACCGGACAGGGGCTATACAATGAGCAGTTCTTC
TRBJ2-7	TRBD1	TRBV29-1	-	CSVEVGGGTGGNEQYF	TGCAGCGTTGAAGTAGGTGGTGGGACAGGGGGAAACGAGCAGTACTTC
TRBJ1-1	-	TRBV20-1	-	CSADPDRNTGAFF	TGCAGTGCTGACCCAGACAGGAACACTGGAGCTTTCTTT
TRBJ1-2	-	TRBV2	-	CASSAHISGHRDYTF	TGTGCCAGCAGTGCACATATATCAGGACACCGGGACTACACCTTC
TRBJ1-1	-	TRBV16	-	CASSHSGRANTEAFF	TGTGCCAGCAGCCACTCGGGCAGAGCGAACACTGAAGCTTTCTTT
TRBJ2-1	TRBD1	TRBV6-1	-	CASDGTGGYNEQFF	TGTGCCAGCGACGGGACAGGGGGATACAATGAGCAGTTCTTC
TRBJ1-2	-	TRBV7-9	-	CASSDGQPYGYTF	TGTGCCAGCAGCGACGGACAGCCCTATGGCTACACCTTC
TRBJ2-1	-	TRBV27	-	CASSSHGTKPYNEQFF	TGTGCCAGCAGTTCCCATGGGACCAAGCCCTACAATGAGCAGTTCTTC
TRBJ2-3	TRBD2	TRBV7-2	-	CASSLRPSGSTDTQYF	TGTGCCAGCAGCTTAAGGCCTAGCGGGAGCACAGATACGCAGTATTTT
TRBJ2-1	TRBD2	TRBV6-1	few	CASSPGRVAGSYNEQFF	TGTGCCAGCAGCCCCGGACGGGTAGCGGGGTCTTACAATGAGCAGTTCTTC
TRBJ2-3	TRBD2	TRBV7-2	-	CASRKGLAGALTDTQYF	TGTGCCAGCAGGAAGGGACTAGCGGGAGCTTTAACAGATACGCAGTATTTT
TRBJ2-4	TRBD2	TRBV20-1	few	CSATGREIAKNIQYF	TGCAGTGCCACCGGGCGGGAGATAGCCAAAAACATTCAGTACTTC
TRBJ2-5	-	TRBV14	-	CASSRRRDRNEQYF	TGTGCCAGCAGCCGAAGAAGGGATAGGAATGAGCAGTACTTC
TRBJ2-3	TRBD1	TRBV29-1	-	CGVTRDRASADTQYF	TGCGGCGTTACCCGGGACAGGGCATCGGCAGATACGCAGTATTTT
TRBJ2-7	TRBD1	TRBV20-1	-	CSANGQAVHEQYF	TGCAGTGCTAACGGACAGGCAGTCCACGAGCAGTACTTC
TRBJ1-6	-	TRBV3-1	-	CASSRGGGFSYNSPLHF	TGTGCCAGCTCCAGGGGAGGGGGGTTCTCCTATAATTCACCCCTCCACTTT
TRBJ1-5	-	TRBV6-5	-	CASGWQPQHF	TGTGCCAGCGGGTGGCAGCCCCAGCATTTT
TRBJ2-5	TRBD2	TRBV4-3	-	CASSQDTPSVAGNEQYF	TGCGCCAGCAGCCAAGATACCCCCAGCGTAGCGGGGAATGAGCAGTACTTC
TRBJ1-6	TRBD1	TRBV6-2/TRBV6-3	-	CASSYSTGGSPLHF	TGTGCCAGCAGTTACTCGACAGGGGGTTCACCCCTCCACTTT
TRBJ2-1	TRBD2	TRBV6-6	few	CASSRGGTYNEQFF	TGTGCCAGCAGTCGGGGGGGAACCTACAATGAGCAGTTCTTC
TRBJ2-4	-	TRBV29-1	-	CSVRTGLLAKNIQYF	TGCAGCGTCCGAACTGGACTACTAGCCAAAAACATTCAGTACTTC
TRBJ2-2	TRBD2	TRBV20-1	-	CSARHSGRGTGELFF	TGCAGTGCTAGACACAGCGGGAGGGGAACCGGGGAGCTGTTTTTT
TRBJ2-7	TRBD2	TRBV4-3	few	CARSSFGRIGNEQYF	TGCGCCAGATCCAGCTTCGGGAGGATCGGTAACGAGCAGTACTTC
TRBJ2-7	TRBD1	TRBV6-6	-	CASSSDDRGYFGDEQYF	TGTGCCAGCAGTAGCGACGACAGGGGTTATTTCGGGGACGAGCAGTACTTC
TRBJ2-7	-	TRBV7-2	-	CASSPQRYEQYF	TGTGCCAGCAGCCCCCAACGGTACGAGCAGTACTTC
TRBJ2-3	-	TRBV7-7	-	CASSEIRSTDTQYF	TGTGCTAGCAGCGAAATTAGGAGCACAGATACGCAGTATTTT
TRBJ2-1	-	TRBV7-2	once	CASSSTPGRNEQFF	TGTGCCAGCAGCTCGACTCCTGGGCGCAATGAGCAGTTCTTC
TRBJ2-3	-	TRBV30	-	CAWRGRDTQYF	TGTGCCTGGCGGGGGCGAGATACGCAGTATTTT
TRBJ2-7	-	TRBV7-2	-	CASSLESFHEQYF	TGTGCCAGCAGCTTAGAGTCGTTCCACGAGCAGTACTTC